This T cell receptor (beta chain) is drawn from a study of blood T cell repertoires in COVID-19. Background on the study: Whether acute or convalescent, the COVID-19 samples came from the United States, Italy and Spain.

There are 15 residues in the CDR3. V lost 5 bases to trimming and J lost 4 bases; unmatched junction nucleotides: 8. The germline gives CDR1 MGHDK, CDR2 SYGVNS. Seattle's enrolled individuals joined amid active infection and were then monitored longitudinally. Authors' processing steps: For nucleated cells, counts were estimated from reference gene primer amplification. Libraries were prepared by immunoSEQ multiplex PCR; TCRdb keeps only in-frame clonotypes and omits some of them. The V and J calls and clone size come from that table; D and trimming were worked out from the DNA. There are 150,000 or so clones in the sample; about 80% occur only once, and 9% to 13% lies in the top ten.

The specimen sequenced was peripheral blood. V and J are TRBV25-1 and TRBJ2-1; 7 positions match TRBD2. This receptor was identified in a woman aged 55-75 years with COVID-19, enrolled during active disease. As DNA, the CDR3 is TGTGCCAGCAGTCCATCGAGCGGGGTATACAATGAGCAGTTCTTC. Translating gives CASSPSSGVYNEQFF. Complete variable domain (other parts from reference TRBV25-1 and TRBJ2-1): EADIYQTPRYLVIGTGKKITLECSQTMGHDKMYWYQQDPGMELHLIHYSYGVNSTEKGDLSSESTVSRIRTEHFPLTLESARPSHTSQYLCASSPSSGVYNEQFFGPGTRLTVL.